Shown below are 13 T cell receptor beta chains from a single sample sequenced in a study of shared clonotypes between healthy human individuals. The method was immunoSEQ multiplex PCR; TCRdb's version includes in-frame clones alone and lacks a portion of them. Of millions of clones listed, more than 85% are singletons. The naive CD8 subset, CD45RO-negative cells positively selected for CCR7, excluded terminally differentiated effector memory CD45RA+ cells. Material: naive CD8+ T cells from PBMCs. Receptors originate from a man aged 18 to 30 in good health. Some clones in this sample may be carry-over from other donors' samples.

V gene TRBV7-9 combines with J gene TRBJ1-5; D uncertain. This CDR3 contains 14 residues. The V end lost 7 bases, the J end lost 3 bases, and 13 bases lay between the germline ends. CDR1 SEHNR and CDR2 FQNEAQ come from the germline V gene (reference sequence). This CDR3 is CASNAGDLNQPQHF. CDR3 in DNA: TGTGCCAGCAACGCTGGGGATCTCAATCAGCCCCAGCATTTT.

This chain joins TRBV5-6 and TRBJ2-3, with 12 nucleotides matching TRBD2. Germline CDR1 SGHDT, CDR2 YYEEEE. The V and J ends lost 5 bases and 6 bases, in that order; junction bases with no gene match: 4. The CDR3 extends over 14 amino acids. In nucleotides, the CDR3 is TGTGCCAGCAGAAGCACTAGCGGGAGGGATACGCAGTATTTT. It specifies CASRSTSGRDTQYF.

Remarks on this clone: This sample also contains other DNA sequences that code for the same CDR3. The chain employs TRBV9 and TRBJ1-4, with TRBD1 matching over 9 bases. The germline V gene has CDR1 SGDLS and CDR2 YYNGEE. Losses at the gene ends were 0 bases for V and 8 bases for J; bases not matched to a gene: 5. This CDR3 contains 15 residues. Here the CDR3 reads CASSVGGTGNEKLFF. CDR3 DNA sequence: TGTGCCAGCAGCGTAGGTGGGACAGGGAACGAAAAACTGTTTTTT.

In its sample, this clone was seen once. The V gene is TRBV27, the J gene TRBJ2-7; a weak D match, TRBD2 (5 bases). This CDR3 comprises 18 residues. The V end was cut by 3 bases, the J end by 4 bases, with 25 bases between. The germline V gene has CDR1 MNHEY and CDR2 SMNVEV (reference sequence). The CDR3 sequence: CASSLLGRKFSEGYEQYF. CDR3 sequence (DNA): TGTGCCAGCAGTTTGTTAGGACGCAAGTTCTCCGAGGGATACGAGCAGTACTTC.

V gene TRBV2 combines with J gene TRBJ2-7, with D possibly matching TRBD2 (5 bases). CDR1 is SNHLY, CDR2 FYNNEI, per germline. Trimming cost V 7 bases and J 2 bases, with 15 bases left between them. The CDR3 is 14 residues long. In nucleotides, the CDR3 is TGTGCCAGCACCGAGGGCCTTTCTCCCTACGAGCAGTACTTC. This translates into CASTEGLSPYEQYF.

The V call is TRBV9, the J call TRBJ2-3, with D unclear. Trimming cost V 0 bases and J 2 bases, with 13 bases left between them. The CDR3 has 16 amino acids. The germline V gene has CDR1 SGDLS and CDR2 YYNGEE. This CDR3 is CASSVVSHYPTDTQYF. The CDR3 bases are TGTGCCAGCAGCGTAGTTAGTCACTACCCCACAGATACGCAGTATTTT.

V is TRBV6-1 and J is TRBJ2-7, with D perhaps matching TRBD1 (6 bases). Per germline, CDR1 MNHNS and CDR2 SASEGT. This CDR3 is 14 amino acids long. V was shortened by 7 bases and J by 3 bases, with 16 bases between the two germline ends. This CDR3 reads CASKGQRTFYEQYF. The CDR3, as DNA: TGTGCCAGCAAAGGACAGAGGACGTTCTACGAGCAGTACTTC.

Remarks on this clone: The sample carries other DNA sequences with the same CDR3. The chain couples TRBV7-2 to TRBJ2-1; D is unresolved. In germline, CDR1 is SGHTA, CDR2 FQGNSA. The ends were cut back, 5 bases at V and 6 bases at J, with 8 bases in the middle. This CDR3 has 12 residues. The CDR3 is CASSPRLNEQFF. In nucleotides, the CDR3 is TGTGCCAGCAGCCCTCGGCTCAATGAGCAGTTCTTC.

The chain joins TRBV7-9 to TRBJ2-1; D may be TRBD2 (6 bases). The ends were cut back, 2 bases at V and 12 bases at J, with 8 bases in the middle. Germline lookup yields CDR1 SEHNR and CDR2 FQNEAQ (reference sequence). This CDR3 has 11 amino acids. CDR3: CASSLMEGQFF. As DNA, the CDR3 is TGTGCCAGCAGCTTAATGGAGGGGCAGTTCTTC.

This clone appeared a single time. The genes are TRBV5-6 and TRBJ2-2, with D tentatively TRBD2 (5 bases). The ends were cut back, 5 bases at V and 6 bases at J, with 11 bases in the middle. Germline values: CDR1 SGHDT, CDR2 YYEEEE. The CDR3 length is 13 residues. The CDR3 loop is CASRTSSAGELFF. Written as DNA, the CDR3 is TGTGCCAGCAGGACGAGTAGCGCCGGGGAGCTGTTTTTT.

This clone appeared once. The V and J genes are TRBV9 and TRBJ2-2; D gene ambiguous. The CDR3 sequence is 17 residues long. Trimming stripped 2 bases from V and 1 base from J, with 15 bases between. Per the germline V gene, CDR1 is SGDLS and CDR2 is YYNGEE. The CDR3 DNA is TGTGCCAGCAGCGTCAGCCCCTTTCTAGAGAACACCGGGGAGCTGTTTTTT. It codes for CASSVSPFLENTGELFF. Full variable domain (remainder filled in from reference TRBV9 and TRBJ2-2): DSGVTQTPKHLITATGQRVTLRCSPRSGDLSVYWYQQSLDQGLQFLIQYYNGEERAKGNILERFSAQQFPDLHSELNLSSLELGDSALYFCASSVSPFLENTGELFFGEGSRLTVL.

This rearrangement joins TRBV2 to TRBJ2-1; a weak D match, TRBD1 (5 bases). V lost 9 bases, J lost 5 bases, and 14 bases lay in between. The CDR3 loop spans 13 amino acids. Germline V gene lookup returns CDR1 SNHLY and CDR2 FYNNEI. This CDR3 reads CASFSADNNEQFF. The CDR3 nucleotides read TGTGCCAGTTTTAGTGCGGACAACAATGAGCAGTTCTTC.

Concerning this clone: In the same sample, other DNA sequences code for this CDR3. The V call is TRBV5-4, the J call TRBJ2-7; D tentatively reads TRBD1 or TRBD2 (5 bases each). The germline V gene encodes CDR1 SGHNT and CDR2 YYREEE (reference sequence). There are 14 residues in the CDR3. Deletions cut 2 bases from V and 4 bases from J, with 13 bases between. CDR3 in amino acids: CASSFRGGPYEQYF. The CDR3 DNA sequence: TGTGCCAGCAGCTTCCGGGGCGGTCCTTACGAGCAGTACTTC.